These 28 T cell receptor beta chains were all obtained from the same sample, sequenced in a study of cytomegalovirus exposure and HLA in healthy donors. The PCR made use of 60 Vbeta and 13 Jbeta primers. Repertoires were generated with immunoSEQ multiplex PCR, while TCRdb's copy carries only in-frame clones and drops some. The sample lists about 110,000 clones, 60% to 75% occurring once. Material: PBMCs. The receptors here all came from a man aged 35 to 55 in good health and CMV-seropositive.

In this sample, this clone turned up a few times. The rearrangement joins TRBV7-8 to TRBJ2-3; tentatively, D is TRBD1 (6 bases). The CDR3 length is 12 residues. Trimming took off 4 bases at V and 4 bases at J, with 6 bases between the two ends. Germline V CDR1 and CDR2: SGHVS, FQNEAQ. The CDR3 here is CASSWGPDTQYF. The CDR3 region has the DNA TGTGCCAGCAGCTGGGGGCCAGATACGCAGTATTTT. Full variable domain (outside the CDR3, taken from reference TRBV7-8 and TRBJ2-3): GAGVSQSPRYKVAKRGQDVALRCDPISGHVSLFWYQQALGQGPEFLTYFQNEAQLDKSGLPSDRFFAERPEGSVSTLKIQRTQQEDSAVYLCASSWGPDTQYFGPGTRLTVL.

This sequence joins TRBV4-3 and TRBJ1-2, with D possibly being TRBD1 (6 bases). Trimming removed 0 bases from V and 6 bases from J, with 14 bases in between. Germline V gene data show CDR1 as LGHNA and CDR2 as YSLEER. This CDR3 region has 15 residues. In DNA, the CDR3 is TGCGCCAGCAGCCAAGATAGGGGGGGCGGAAATGGCTACACCTTC. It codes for CASSQDRGGGNGYTF.

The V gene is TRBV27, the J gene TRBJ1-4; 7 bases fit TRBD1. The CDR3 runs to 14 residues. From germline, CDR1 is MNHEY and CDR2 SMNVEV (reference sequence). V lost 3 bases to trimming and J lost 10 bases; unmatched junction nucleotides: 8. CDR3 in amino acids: CASSFYRDRRKLFF. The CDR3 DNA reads TGTGCCAGCAGTTTCTACAGGGACAGACGAAAACTGTTTTTT. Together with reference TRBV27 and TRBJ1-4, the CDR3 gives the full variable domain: EAQVTQNPRYLITVTGKKLTVTCSQNMNHEYMSWYRQDPGLGLRQIYYSMNVEVTDKGDVPEGYKVSRKEKRNFPLILESPSPNQTSLYFCASSFYRDRRKLFFGSGTQLSVL.

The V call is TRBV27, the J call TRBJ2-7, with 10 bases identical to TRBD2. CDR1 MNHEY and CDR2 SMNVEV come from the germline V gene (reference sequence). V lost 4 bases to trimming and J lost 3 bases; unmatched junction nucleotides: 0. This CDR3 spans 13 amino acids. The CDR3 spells CASSWTSGYEQYF. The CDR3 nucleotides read TGTGCCAGCAGTTGGACTAGCGGCTACGAGCAGTACTTC.

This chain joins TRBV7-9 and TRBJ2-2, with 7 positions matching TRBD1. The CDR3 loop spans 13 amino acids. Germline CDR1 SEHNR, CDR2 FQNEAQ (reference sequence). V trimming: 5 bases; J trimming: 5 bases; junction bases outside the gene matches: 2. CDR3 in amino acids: CASSLDRTGELFF. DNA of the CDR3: TGTGCCAGCAGCCTGGACAGGACCGGGGAGCTGTTTTTT.

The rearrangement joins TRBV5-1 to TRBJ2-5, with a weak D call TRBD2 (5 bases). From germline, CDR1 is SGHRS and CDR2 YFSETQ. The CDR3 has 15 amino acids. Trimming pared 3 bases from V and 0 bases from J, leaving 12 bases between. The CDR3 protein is CASSSTTSYQETQYF. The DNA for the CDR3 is TGCGCCAGCAGCTCCACTACTAGTTACCAAGAGACCCAGTACTTC.

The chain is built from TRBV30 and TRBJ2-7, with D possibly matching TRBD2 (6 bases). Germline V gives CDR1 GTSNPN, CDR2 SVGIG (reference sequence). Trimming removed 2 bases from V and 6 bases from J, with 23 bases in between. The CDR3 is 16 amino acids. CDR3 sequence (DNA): TGTGCCTGGAGTATTTTCGGGAGTTCCGGGCTAGGCGAGCAGTACTTC. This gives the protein CAWSIFGSSGLGEQYF.

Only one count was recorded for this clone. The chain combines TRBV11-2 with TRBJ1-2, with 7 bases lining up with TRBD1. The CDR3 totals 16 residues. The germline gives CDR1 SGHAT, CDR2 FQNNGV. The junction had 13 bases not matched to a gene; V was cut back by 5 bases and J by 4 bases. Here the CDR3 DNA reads TGTGCCAGCAGCGAAAGCTCTTGGACAGGCATCTATGGCTACACCTTC. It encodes CASSESSWTGIYGYTF.

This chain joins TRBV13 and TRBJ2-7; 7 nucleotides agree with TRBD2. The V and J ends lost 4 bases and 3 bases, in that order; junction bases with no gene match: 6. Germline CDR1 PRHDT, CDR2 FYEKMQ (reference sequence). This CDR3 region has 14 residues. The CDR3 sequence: CASSSGLGNYEQYF. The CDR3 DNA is TGTGCCAGCAGCTCAGGACTAGGAAACTACGAGCAGTACTTC.

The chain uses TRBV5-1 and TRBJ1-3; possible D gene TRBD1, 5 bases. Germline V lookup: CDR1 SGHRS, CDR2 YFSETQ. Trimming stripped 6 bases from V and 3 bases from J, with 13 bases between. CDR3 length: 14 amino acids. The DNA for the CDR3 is TGCGCCAGCAAGGTTCGGGACTATGGAAACACCATATATTTT. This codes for CASKVRDYGNTIYF.

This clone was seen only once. CDR3: CASSDRATNEKLFF. The CDR3 DNA reads as TGTGCCAGTAGTGACAGAGCAACTAATGAAAAACTGTTTTTT. The chain uses TRBV19 and TRBJ1-4; D is possibly TRBD1 (5 bases). Trimming pared 5 bases from V and 0 bases from J, leaving 7 bases between. There are 14 residues in the CDR3. Germline assignment: CDR1 LNHDA and CDR2 SQIVND (reference sequence). Full variable domain (outside the CDR3, taken from reference TRBV19 and TRBJ1-4): DGGITQSPKYLFRKEGQNVTLSCEQNLNHDAMYWYRQDPGQGLRLIYYSQIVNDFQKGDIAEGYSVSREKKESFPLTVTSAQKNPTAFYLCASSDRATNEKLFFGSGTQLSVL.

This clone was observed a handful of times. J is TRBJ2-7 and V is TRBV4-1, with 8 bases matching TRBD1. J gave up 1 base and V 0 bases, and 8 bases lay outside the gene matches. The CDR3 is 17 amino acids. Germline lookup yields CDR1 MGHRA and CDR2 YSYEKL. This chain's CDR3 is CASSQDLQGAISYEQYF. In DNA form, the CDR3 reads TGCGCCAGCAGCCAAGATTTGCAGGGGGCAATATCCTACGAGCAGTACTTC.

CDR3: CASLWGAQGATEAFF. The CDR3 bases are TGTGCCAGTCTATGGGGGGCACAGGGGGCGACTGAAGCTTTCTTT. The chain couples TRBV19 to TRBJ1-1; 9 positions agree with TRBD1. There are 15 residues in the CDR3. Germline V CDR1 and CDR2: LNHDA, SQIVND (reference sequence). V gave up 8 bases and J gave up 5 bases; unmatched junction bases: 12. Filled out from reference TRBV19 and TRBJ1-1, the complete variable domain reads DGGITQSPKYLFRKEGQNVTLSCEQNLNHDAMYWYRQDPGQGLRLIYYSQIVNDFQKGDIAEGYSVSREKKESFPLTVTSAQKNPTAFYLCASLWGAQGATEAFFGQGTRLTVV.

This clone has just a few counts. CDR3 sequence: CSVATPPDTQYF. The CDR3 coding sequence is TGCAGCGTCGCTACCCCCCCAGATACGCAGTATTTT. The chain carries TRBV29-1 and TRBJ2-3; D not resolved. The CDR3 length is 12 residues. Between the trimmed V and J ends, which lost 6 bases and 4 bases, there was a span of 11 bases. Germline CDR1 is SQVTM and CDR2 is ANQGSEA.

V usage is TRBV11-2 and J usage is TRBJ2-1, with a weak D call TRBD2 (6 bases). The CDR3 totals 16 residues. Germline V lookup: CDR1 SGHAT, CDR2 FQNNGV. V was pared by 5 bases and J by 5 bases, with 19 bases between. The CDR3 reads CASSKRPGLENNEQFF. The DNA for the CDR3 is TGTGCCAGCAGCAAACGCCCGGGACTTGAGAACAATGAGCAGTTCTTC.

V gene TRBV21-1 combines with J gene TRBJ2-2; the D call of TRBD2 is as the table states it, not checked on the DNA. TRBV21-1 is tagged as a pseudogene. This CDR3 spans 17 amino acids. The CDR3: CASSKKDQRAGTGELFF. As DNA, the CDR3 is TGTGCCAGCAGCAAAAAAGACCAGCGAGCTGGCACCGGGGAGCTGTTTTTT.

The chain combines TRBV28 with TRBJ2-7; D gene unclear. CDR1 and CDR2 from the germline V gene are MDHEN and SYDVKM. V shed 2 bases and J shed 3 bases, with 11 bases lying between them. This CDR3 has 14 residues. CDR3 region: CASSLQDMGYEQYF. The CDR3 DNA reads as TGTGCCAGCAGTTTACAGGATATGGGCTACGAGCAGTACTTC.

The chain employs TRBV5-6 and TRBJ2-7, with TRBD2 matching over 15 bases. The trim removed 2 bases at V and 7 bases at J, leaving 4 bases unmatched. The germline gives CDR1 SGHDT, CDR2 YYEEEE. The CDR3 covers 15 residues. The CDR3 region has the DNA TGTGCCAGCAGCTTCGGACTAGCGGGAGGGGTAGAGCAGTACGTC. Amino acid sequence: CASSFGLAGGVEQYV.

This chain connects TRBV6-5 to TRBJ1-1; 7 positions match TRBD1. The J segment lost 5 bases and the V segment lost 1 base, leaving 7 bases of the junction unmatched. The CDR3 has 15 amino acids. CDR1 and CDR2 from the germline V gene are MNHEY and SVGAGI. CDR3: CASSYWKTGRTEAFF. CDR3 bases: TGTGCCAGCAGTTACTGGAAGACAGGGCGGACTGAAGCTTTCTTT.

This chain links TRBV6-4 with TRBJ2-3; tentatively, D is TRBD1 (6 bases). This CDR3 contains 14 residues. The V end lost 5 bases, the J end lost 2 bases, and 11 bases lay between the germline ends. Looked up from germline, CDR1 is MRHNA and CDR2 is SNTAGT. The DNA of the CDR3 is TGTGCCAGCAGTAGACAGGCACTCACAGATACGCAGTATTTT. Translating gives CASSRQALTDTQYF.

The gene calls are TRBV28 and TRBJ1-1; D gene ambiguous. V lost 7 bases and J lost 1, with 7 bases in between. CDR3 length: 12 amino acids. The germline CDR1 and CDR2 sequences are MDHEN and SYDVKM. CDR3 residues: CASIEANTEAFF. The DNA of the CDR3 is TGTGCCAGCATTGAAGCGAACACTGAAGCTTTCTTT.

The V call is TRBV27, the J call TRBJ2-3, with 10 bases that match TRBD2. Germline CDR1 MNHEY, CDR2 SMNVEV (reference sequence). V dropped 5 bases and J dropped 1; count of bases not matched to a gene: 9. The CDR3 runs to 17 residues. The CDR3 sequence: CASSPLLAGKGTDTQYF. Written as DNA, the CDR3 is TGTGCCAGCAGTCCGCTACTAGCGGGAAAGGGCACAGATACGCAGTATTTT.

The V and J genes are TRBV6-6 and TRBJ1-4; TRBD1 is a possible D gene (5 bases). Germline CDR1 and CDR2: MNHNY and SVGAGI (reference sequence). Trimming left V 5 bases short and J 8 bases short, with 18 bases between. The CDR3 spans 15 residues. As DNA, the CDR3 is TGTGCCAGCAGTCTCCCGTTTGGGGCCCGGGAAAAACTGTTTTTT. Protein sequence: CASSLPFGAREKLFF.

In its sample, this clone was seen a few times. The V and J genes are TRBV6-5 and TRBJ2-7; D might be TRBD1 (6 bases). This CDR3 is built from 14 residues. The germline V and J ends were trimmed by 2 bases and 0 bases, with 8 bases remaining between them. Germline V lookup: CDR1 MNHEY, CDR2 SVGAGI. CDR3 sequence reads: CASSYGQSSYEQYF. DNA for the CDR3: TGTGCCAGCAGTTACGGACAGAGCTCCTACGAGCAGTACTTC.

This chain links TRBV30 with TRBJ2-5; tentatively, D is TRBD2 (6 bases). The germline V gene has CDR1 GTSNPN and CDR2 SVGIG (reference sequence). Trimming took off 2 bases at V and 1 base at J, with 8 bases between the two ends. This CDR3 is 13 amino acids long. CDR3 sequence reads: CAWSRDSQETQYF. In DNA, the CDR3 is TGTGCCTGGAGTCGGGACTCCCAAGAGACCCAGTACTTC.

The DNA of the CDR3 is TGTGCCAGCAGGGCCGTGGGGGGGTACAATGAGCAGTTCTTC. It yields the protein CASRAVGGYNEQFF. This sequence joins TRBV27 and TRBJ2-1; 7 nucleotides align to TRBD2. The CDR3 sequence is 14 residues long. Per germline, CDR1 MNHEY and CDR2 SMNVEV (reference sequence). Losses at the gene ends were 6 bases for V and 4 bases for J; bases not matched to a gene: 6.

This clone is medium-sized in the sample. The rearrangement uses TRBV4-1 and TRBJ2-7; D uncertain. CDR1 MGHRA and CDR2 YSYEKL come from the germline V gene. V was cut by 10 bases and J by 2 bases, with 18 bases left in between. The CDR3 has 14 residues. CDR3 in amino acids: CATANNSPPYEQYF. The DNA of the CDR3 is TGCGCCACCGCCAATAACTCCCCCCCCTACGAGCAGTACTTC.

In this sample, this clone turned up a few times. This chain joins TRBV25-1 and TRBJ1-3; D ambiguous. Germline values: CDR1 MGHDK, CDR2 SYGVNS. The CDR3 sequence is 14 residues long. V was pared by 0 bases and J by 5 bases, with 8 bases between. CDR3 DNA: TGTGCCAGCAGTGAATATGGCGGCCGAAACACCATATATTTT. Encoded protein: CASSEYGGRNTIYF.